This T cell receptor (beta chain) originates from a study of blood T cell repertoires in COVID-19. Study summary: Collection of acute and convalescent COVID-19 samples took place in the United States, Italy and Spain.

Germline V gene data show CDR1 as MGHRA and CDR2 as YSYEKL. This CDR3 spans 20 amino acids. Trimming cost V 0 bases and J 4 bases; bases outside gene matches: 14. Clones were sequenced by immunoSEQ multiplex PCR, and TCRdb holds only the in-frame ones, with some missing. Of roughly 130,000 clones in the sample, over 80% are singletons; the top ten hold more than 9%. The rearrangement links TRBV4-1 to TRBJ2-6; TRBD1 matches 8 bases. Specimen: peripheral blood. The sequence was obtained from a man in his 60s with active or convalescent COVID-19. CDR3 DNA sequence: TGCGCCAGCAGCCAAGAAAGCGGACAGGGAGTCGTGTGGGGGGCCAACGTCCTGACTTTC. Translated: CASSQESGQGVVWGANVLTF.